Below, one T cell receptor (beta chain) is given with its context. Its binding antigen is unknown. No much larger clone is present one base from it, and per-base qualities are unavailable. The sample originates from a study of metastatic and nonmetastatic thyroid tumors (dated by TCRdb to the early 2020s). Background for the entire study: The researchers compared repertoires between peripheral blood samples and tumor or nodule tissue samples from patients with malignant or benign thyroid disease. Overall study outcomes, separate from this receptor: In both blood and tumor samples, malignant tumors were reported to have significantly higher TCR beta diversity than benign nodules.

Receptor libraries were prepared by PCR. Sequencing used an Illumina HiSeq 4000. High-throughput sequencing was used to profile the TCR beta-chain CDR3 region of each patient. On the study's bioinformatics: CDR3 differences across clinicopathological groups were used to build a classifier for discriminating distant-metastatic papillary thyroid cancer patients. Repertoire diversity was assessed with the Shannon index, and tumor-blood repertoire similarity with the Morisita-Horn index. Starting from the raw public reads, TCRdb applied fastp trimming at Q25, assembled clones with MiXCR and retained in-frame beta chains. These V and J calls are TCRdb output, not the study's own analysis. The table for this sample lists about 30,000 clones; roughly 25% of them were counted only once. The ten largest clones capture over 9% of the sample. The CDR3 goes from the cysteine to the phenylalanine over 16 residues. The DNA shown is the 48-base CDR3, in frame from base 1. The germline V gene specifies SGHRS as CDR1 and YFSETQ as CDR2. V is pruned by 5 bases and J by 4 bases, leaving 12 bases of the junction without a gene match.

None of the patients had been given any treatment before thyroid surgery. Using T-cell receptor beta sequencing, the study looked back at clinical samples from patients collected from the early 2010s to the late 2010s. The TCR sequence derives from a female donor with papillary thyroid cancer or a benign thyroid nodule (not recorded which). Some clones in this sample may be carry-over from other donors' samples. The chain is made from TRBV5-1 and TRBJ2-3; 8 middle bases align to TRBD2. The sample consisted of blood. This receptor has the CDR3 CASRPGRAGGSDTQYF. The nucleotide sequence is TGCGCCAGCAGGCCTGGCCGGGCGGGAGGATCAGATACGCAGTATTTT.